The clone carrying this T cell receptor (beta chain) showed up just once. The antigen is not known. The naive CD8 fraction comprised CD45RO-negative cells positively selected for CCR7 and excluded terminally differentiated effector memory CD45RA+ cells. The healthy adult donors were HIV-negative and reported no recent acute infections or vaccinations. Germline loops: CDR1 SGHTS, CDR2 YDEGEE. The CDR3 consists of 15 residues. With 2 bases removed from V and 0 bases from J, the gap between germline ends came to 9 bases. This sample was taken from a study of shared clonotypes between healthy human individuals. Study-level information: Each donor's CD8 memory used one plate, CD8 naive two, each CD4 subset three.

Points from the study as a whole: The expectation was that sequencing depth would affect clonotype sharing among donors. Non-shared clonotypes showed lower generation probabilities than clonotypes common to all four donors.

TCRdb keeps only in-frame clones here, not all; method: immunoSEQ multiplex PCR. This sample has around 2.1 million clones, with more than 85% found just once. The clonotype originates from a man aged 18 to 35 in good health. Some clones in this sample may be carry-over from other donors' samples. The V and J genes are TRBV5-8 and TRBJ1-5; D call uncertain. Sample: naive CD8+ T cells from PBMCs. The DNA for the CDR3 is TGTGCCAGCAGCTTAGGACGGTATAGCAATCAGCCCCAGCATTTT. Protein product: CASSLGRYSNQPQHF.